These 12 T cell receptor beta chains originate from one sample sequenced in a study of glioma-infiltrating T cells after dendritic cell vaccination. Here immunoSEQ multiplex PCR was the method, and the copy in TCRdb shows in-frame clones only, minus some. Of about 95,000 clones in the sample, 70% to 90% were seen once. This specimen consisted of blood, obtained before dendritic cell vaccination. These receptor sequences come from a human donor with glioblastoma.

The chain is built from TRBV29-1 and TRBJ2-7; TRBD1 is a possible D gene (5 bases). This CDR3 is built from 13 residues. CDR1 and CDR2 (germline): SQVTM, ANQGSEA. V was shortened by 3 bases and J by 6 bases, with 15 bases between the two germline ends. CDR3 coding DNA: TGCAGCGTTGAGGGGCAGGGCTTGGTCGAGCAGTACTTC. Amino acid sequence: CSVEGQGLVEQYF.

This rearrangement joins TRBV19 to TRBJ2-7, with 7 bases that match TRBD2. The germline V gene has CDR1 LNHDA and CDR2 SQIVND (reference sequence). V lost 4 bases, J lost 3 bases, and 9 bases stayed unmatched. The CDR3 spans 15 residues. The CDR3 spells CASSRRVWEGYEQYF. As DNA, the CDR3 is TGTGCCAGTAGTAGGAGGGTCTGGGAGGGCTACGAGCAGTACTTC.

V usage is TRBV6-5 and J usage is TRBJ2-7, with D possibly matching TRBD2 (5 bases). Germline CDR1 reads MNHEY; CDR2 reads SVGAGI. Trimming stripped 5 bases from V and 11 bases from J, with 13 bases between. This CDR3 is 11 amino acids long. The CDR3 sequence is CASSAPGREYF. The CDR3 DNA follows: TGTGCCAGCAGTGCTCCTGGGAGAGAGTACTTC.

The chain is built from TRBV6-6 and TRBJ2-2, with D tentatively TRBD2 (5 bases). The V gene lost 5 bases and the J gene lost 6 bases, with 19 bases spanning the gap. Germline values: CDR1 MNHNY, CDR2 SVGAGI (reference sequence). There are 16 residues in the CDR3. This chain's CDR3 is CASSTPLYRGPGELFF. CDR3 DNA sequence: TGTGCCAGCAGTACACCCTTGTATCGGGGTCCCGGGGAGCTGTTTTTT.

The gene calls are TRBV25-1 and TRBJ2-2; possible D gene TRBD1, 5 bases. V was cut by 1 base and J by 6 bases, with 15 bases left in between. This CDR3 region has 16 residues. In germline, CDR1 is MGHDK, CDR2 SYGVNS. CDR3 region: CASSESSQGDAGELFF. The CDR3 DNA sequence: TGTGCCAGCAGTGAATCGTCGCAGGGTGACGCCGGGGAGCTGTTTTTT.

V and J are TRBV28 and TRBJ2-5; 7 bases are shared with TRBD2. Germline V gives CDR1 MDHEN, CDR2 SYDVKM. V shed 6 bases, J shed 0 bases, and the junction held 4 bases outside the gene matches. The CDR3 extends over 14 amino acids. Written as DNA, the CDR3 is TGTGCCAGCAGCCTGGGGGGGGACCAAGAGACCCAGTACTTC. Residues: CASSLGGDQETQYF.

The chain combines TRBV10-2 with TRBJ2-6; perhaps TRBD2 as D (6 bases). Germline V lookup: CDR1 WSHSY, CDR2 SAAADI. This CDR3 region has 16 residues. The ends were cut back, 4 bases at V and 1 base at J, with 11 bases in the middle. The DNA for the CDR3 is TGCGCCAGCAGTGTTGGAGGGGAGTCTGGGGCCAACGTCCTGACTTTC. Encoded protein: CASSVGGESGANVLTF.

CDR3 protein: CASSPRHSTHRGEGPLYGYTF. CDR3 coding DNA: TGTGCCAGCAGCCCACGCCATTCAACCCACAGGGGCGAGGGCCCACTTTATGGCTACACCTTC. This rearrangement joins TRBV9 to TRBJ1-2; 7 bases match TRBD1. Germline CDR1 is SGDLS and CDR2 is YYNGEE. CDR3 length equals 21 residues. V was pared by 4 bases and J by 5 bases, with 29 bases of the junction left unmatched.

The V and J genes are TRBV29-1 and TRBJ1-2, with D perhaps TRBD1 (5 bases). From germline, CDR1 is SQVTM and CDR2 ANQGSEA. The CDR3 loop spans 14 amino acids. The V end was cut by 4 bases, the J end by 10 bases, with 22 bases between. The CDR3 DNA reads TGCAGCGTTGTCCCCCGATCAGGGTACATCGACTACACCTTC. This translates into CSVVPRSGYIDYTF.

The CDR3 spells CASSLLETGEKEAFF. The CDR3 nucleotides read TGCGCCAGCAGCCTTTTAGAGACAGGGGAAAAGGAAGCTTTCTTT. The J gene is TRBJ1-1, the V gene TRBV4-1, with 8 positions matching TRBD1. CDR1 and CDR2 (germline): MGHRA, YSYEKL. The junction had 12 bases not matched to a gene; V was cut back by 4 bases and J by 8 bases. The CDR3 spans 15 residues.

The chain has TRBV11-3 and TRBJ2-6; tentatively, D is TRBD2 (6 bases). The V gene lost 4 bases and the J gene lost 0 bases, with 13 bases spanning the gap. The CDR3 has 17 amino acids. CDR1 is SGHNT, CDR2 YENEEA, per germline. The DNA of the CDR3 is TGTGCCAGCAGCTCTCGTCGGACTAACTCTGGGGCCAACGTCCTGACTTTC. Translated: CASSSRRTNSGANVLTF.

This chain connects TRBV5-1 to TRBJ2-7; possible D gene TRBD2, 5 bases. V dropped 1 base and J dropped 0 bases, with 11 bases sitting between them. Germline V gene sequence: CDR1 SGHRS, CDR2 YFSETQ. This CDR3 is built from 15 residues. CDR3 nucleotide sequence: TGCGCCAGCAGCTTGACGGGATCCACCTCCTACGAGCAGTACTTC. It codes for CASSLTGSTSYEQYF.